This T cell receptor (beta chain) was found in a study of blood T cell repertoires in COVID-19. The repertoire was sequenced with immunoSEQ multiplex PCR; TCRdb's copy has only in-frame clones and lacks some. The sample carries about 190,000 clones, 70% to 90% recorded once. The V gene lost 7 bases and the J gene lost 2 bases, with 11 bases spanning the gap. The germline CDR1 and CDR2 sequences are SQVTM and ANQGSEA. The CDR3 contains 13 residues. The sequencing input was peripheral blood. The chain links TRBV29-1 to TRBJ1-4; no reliable D call. This receptor was taken from a woman in her thirties or forties who had recovered from COVID-19. For the CDR3, the DNA is TGCAGCGCCTCAACCGGGACTAATGAAAAACTGTTTTTT. Its translation: CSASTGTNEKLFF.